The rows below give T cell receptor beta chains drawn from one sample of a study of graft-versus-host responses after intestinal transplantation. The table came from immunoSEQ multiplex PCR; TCRdb's copy has only in-frame clones and leaves some out. This table holds about 59,000 clones, about 94% found once. These receptors' targets are unknown. The starting material was unstimulated CD4+ T cells sorted from spleen or lymph node cells, obtained before transplant. These receptors all stem from a human donor who was the organ donor for an intestinal transplant. CDR3s include the opening cysteine and the closing phenylalanine or tryptophan. A D gene is named only where the DNA matches it firmly. Only part of the rows carry a size: once, few, many, or a class if the clone is expanded.

J gene: TRBJ1-6
clone size: .
V gene: TRBV4-2
D gene: .
CDR3 DNA: TGTGCCAGCAGCCCACAGGGCGGTTCACCCCTCCACTTT
CDR3 protein: CASSPQGGSPLHF

J gene: TRBJ2-1
clone size: .
V gene: TRBV2
D gene: TRBD1
CDR3 DNA: TGTGCCAGCAGAGACAGGGGTGTCTACAATGAGCAGTTCTTC
CDR3 protein: CASRDRGVYNEQFF

J gene: TRBJ1-1
clone size: .
V gene: TRBV9
D gene: TRBD1
CDR3 DNA: TGTGCCAGCAGCGTAGTAGGACAGGGGGCGCACACTGAAGCTTTCTTT
CDR3 protein: CASSVVGQGAHTEAFF

J gene: TRBJ1-6
clone size: .
V gene: TRBV4-1
D gene: .
CDR3 DNA: TGCGCCAGCAGCCAAGATCTGCAAGGCAATTCACCCCTCCACTTT
CDR3 protein: CASSQDLQGNSPLHF

J gene: TRBJ2-1
clone size: few
V gene: TRBV7-6
D gene: .
CDR3 DNA: TGTGCCAGCAGCTTATCGGGGTACAATGAGCAGTTCTTC
CDR3 protein: CASSLSGYNEQFF

J gene: TRBJ2-5
clone size: .
V gene: TRBV5-4
D gene: TRBD1
CDR3 DNA: TGTGCCAGCAGCTTGGAGGGACAGCCTTTGAAGACCCAGTACTTC
CDR3 protein: CASSLEGQPLKTQYF

J gene: TRBJ2-7
clone size: .
V gene: TRBV18
D gene: .
CDR3 DNA: TGTGCCAGCTCACCACCGTCAGGGTACTACGAGCAGTACTTC
CDR3 protein: CASSPPSGYYEQYF

J gene: TRBJ1-2
clone size: .
V gene: TRBV11-2
D gene: .
CDR3 DNA: TGTGCCAGCAGCTTAGAATGGGCCGGAAACTATGGCTACACCTTC
CDR3 protein: CASSLEWAGNYGYTF

J gene: TRBJ2-3
clone size: .
V gene: TRBV4-3
D gene: .
CDR3 DNA: TGCGCCAGCAGCCAAGATTGGCGGAGCACAGATACGCAGTATTTT
CDR3 protein: CASSQDWRSTDTQYF

J gene: TRBJ2-7
clone size: once
V gene: TRBV7-2
D gene: .
CDR3 DNA: TGTGCCAGCAGCTTTTCCGGTGTTAGCTCCTACGAGCAGTACTTC
CDR3 protein: CASSFSGVSSYEQYF

J gene: TRBJ1-6
clone size: .
V gene: TRBV5-4
D gene: .
CDR3 DNA: TGTGCCAGCAGCTTTCTGGCTTCACCCCTCCACTTT
CDR3 protein: CASSFLASPLHF

J gene: TRBJ1-2
clone size: once
V gene: TRBV28
D gene: .
CDR3 DNA: TGTGCCAGCAGTTCCCCCAGGGGCCATGGCTACACCTTC
CDR3 protein: CASSSPRGHGYTF

J gene: TRBJ2-4
clone size: .
V gene: TRBV4-1
D gene: .
CDR3 DNA: TGCGCCAGCAGCCAAGGGGGGGCATGGGGCAAAAACATTCAGTACTTC
CDR3 protein: CASSQGGAWGKNIQYF

J gene: TRBJ1-2
clone size: .
V gene: TRBV6-5
D gene: .
CDR3 DNA: TGTGCCAGCAGTTACTCCTCGACAGTCTATGGCTACACCTTC
CDR3 protein: CASSYSSTVYGYTF

J gene: TRBJ2-5
clone size: .
V gene: TRBV27
D gene: TRBD2
CDR3 DNA: TGTGCCAGCAGTTTTCAGCGGGGGGCCATGGAGACCCAGTACTTC
CDR3 protein: CASSFQRGAMETQYF

J gene: TRBJ2-7
clone size: once
V gene: TRBV5-1
D gene: TRBD1
CDR3 DNA: TGCGCCAGGGTATGGACAGGTCCCTACGAGCAGTACTTC
CDR3 protein: CARVWTGPYEQYF

J gene: TRBJ1-4
clone size: .
V gene: TRBV25-1
D gene: .
CDR3 DNA: TGTGCCAGCAGTGAAGAGGGTTATGAAAAACTGTTTTTT
CDR3 protein: CASSEEGYEKLFF

J gene: TRBJ2-7
clone size: .
V gene: TRBV9
D gene: .
CDR3 DNA: TGTGCCAGCAGCGTAGGGCACAGCTCCTACGAGCAGTACTTC
CDR3 protein: CASSVGHSSYEQYF

J gene: TRBJ1-4
clone size: .
V gene: TRBV6-5
D gene: .
CDR3 DNA: TGTGCCAGCAGTTCGAGGGCCACTAATGAAAAACTGTTTTTT
CDR3 protein: CASSSRATNEKLFF

J gene: TRBJ2-5
clone size: .
V gene: TRBV5-3
D gene: .
CDR3 DNA: TGTGCCAGAAGCTTGGTGGCTAGCCAAGAGACCCAGTACTTC
CDR3 protein: CARSLVASQETQYF

J gene: TRBJ1-1
clone size: .
V gene: TRBV4-2
D gene: .
CDR3 DNA: TGTGCCAGCAGCCAAGATCGAGGTAGTCTCGTGAACACTGAAGCTTTCTTT
CDR3 protein: CASSQDRGSLVNTEAFF

J gene: TRBJ2-3
clone size: .
V gene: TRBV7-3
D gene: .
CDR3 DNA: TGTGCCAGCAGCTTAGGTGGCTACGCGACTACAGATACGCAGTATTTT
CDR3 protein: CASSLGGYATTDTQYF

J gene: TRBJ2-5
clone size: .
V gene: TRBV7-2
D gene: TRBD1
CDR3 DNA: TGTGCCAGCAGCTTAGGGGACAGGGGACAAGAGACCCAGTACTTC
CDR3 protein: CASSLGDRGQETQYF

J gene: TRBJ1-2
clone size: few
V gene: TRBV6-5
D gene: .
CDR3 DNA: TGTGCCAGCAGTTACGGGGACTATGGCTACACCTTC
CDR3 protein: CASSYGDYGYTF

J gene: TRBJ2-3
clone size: .
V gene: TRBV7-2
D gene: .
CDR3 DNA: TGTGCCAGCAGCTTAGCGCAGGCTATCTGGGGTACGCAGTATTTT
CDR3 protein: CASSLAQAIWGTQYF

J gene: TRBJ2-3
clone size: .
V gene: TRBV21-1
D gene: .
CDR3 DNA: TGTGCCAGCAGCAAAGAAGGCCGGACAGGGGGACACACAGATACGCAGTATTTT
CDR3 protein: CASSKEGRTGGHTDTQYF

J gene: TRBJ2-7
clone size: .
V gene: TRBV5-1
D gene: TRBD1
CDR3 DNA: TGCGCCAGCAGCTCCAGCACCGGGACAGCTACCTACGAGCAGTACTTC
CDR3 protein: CASSSSTGTATYEQYF

J gene: TRBJ2-7
clone size: .
V gene: TRBV6-1
D gene: .
CDR3 DNA: TGTGCCAGCAGTGAAACGTTAGGACAGTTCCTAACCTACGAGCAGTACTTC
CDR3 protein: CASSETLGQFLTYEQYF

J gene: TRBJ2-3
clone size: .
V gene: TRBV7-3
D gene: .
CDR3 DNA: TGTGCCAGCAGCTATACTAGCCGGGTAGATACGCAGTATTTT
CDR3 protein: CASSYTSRVDTQYF

J gene: TRBJ2-3
clone size: once
V gene: TRBV9
D gene: TRBD2
CDR3 DNA: TGTGCCAGCAGCGTACAAGGGACTAGCGGCACAGATACGCAGTATTTT
CDR3 protein: CASSVQGTSGTDTQYF

J gene: TRBJ2-5
clone size: .
V gene: TRBV7-2
D gene: .
CDR3 DNA: TGTGCCAGCAGCTTAGCGATACTGATGGAGACCCAGTACTTC
CDR3 protein: CASSLAILMETQYF

J gene: TRBJ2-3
clone size: .
V gene: TRBV7-9
D gene: .
CDR3 DNA: TGTGCCAGCAGCTTAGCAGATACGCAGTATTTT
CDR3 protein: CASSLADTQYF

J gene: TRBJ2-7
clone size: .
V gene: TRBV5-3
D gene: TRBD2
CDR3 DNA: TGTGCCAGAAGCTTCCCGGGACTAGCGAACTACGAGCAGTACTTC
CDR3 protein: CARSFPGLANYEQYF

J gene: TRBJ1-2
clone size: .
V gene: TRBV19
D gene: .
CDR3 DNA: TGTGCCAGTAGTTCAACCCGATTCTATGGCTACACCTTC
CDR3 protein: CASSSTRFYGYTF

J gene: TRBJ1-6
clone size: .
V gene: TRBV6-5
D gene: .
CDR3 DNA: TGTGCCAGCAGTTATACAGGACTCACTCTTAATTCACCCCTCCACTTT
CDR3 protein: CASSYTGLTLNSPLHF

J gene: TRBJ2-3
clone size: .
V gene: TRBV6-6
D gene: .
CDR3 DNA: TGTGCCAGCATACTGGGGGCCGCTAAACAAGATACGCAGTATTTT
CDR3 protein: CASILGAAKQDTQYF